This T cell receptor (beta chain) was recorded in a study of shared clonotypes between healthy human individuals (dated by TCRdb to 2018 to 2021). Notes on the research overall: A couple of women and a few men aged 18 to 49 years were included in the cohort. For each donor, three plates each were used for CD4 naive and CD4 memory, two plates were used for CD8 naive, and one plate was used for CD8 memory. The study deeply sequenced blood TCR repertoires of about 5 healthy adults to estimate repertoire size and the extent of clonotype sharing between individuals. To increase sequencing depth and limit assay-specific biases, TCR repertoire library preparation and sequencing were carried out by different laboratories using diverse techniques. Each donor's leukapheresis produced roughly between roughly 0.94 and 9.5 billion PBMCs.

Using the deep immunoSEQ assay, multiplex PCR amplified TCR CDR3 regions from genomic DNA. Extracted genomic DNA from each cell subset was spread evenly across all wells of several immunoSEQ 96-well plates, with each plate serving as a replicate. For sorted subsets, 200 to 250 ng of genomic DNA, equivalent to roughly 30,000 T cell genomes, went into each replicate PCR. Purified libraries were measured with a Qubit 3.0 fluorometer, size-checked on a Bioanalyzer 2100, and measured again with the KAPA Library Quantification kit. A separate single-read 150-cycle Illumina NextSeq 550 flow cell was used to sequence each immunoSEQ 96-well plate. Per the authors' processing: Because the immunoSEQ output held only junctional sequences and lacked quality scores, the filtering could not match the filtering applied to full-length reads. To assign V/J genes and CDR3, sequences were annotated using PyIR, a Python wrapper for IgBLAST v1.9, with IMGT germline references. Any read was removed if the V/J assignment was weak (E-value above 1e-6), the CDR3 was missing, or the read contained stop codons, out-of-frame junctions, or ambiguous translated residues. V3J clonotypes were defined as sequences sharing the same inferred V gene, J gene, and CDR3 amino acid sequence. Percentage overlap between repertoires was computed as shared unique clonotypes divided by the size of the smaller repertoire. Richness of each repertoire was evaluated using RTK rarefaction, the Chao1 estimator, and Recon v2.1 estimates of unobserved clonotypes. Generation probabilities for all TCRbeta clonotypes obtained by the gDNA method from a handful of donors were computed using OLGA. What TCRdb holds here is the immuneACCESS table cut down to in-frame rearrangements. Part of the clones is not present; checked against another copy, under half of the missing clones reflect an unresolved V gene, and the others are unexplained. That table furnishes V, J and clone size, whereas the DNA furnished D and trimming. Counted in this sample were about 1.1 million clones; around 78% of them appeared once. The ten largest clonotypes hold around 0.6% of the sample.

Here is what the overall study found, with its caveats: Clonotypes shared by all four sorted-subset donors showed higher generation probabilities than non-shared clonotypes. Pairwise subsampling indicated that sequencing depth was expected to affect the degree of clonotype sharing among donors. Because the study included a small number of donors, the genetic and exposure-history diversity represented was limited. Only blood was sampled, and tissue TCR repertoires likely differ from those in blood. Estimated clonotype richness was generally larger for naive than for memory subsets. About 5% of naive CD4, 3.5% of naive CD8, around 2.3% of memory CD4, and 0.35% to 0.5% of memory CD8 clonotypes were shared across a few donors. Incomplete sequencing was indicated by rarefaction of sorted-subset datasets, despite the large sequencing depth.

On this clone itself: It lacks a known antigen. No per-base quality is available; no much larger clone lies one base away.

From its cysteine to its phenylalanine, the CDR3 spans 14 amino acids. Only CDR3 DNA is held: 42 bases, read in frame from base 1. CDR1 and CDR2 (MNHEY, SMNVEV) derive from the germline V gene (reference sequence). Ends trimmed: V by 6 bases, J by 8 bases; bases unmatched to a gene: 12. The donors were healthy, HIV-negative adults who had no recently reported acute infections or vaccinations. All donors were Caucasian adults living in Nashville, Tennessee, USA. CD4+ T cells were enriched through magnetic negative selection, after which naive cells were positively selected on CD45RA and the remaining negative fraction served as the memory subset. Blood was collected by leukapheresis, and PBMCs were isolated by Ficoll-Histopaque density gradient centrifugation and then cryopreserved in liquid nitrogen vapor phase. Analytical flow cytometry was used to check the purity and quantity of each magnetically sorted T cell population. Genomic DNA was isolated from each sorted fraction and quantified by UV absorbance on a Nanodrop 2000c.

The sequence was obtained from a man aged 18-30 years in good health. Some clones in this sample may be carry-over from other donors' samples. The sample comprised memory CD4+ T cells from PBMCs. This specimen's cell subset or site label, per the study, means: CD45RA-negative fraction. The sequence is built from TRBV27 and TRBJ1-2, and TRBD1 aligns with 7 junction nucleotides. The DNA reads TGTGCCAGCAGCCCCCAGGGGGGGTTAAGGGGCTACACCTTC. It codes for CASSPQGGLRGYTF.